This T cell receptor (beta chain) was sequenced for a study of CD8+ T cells in alopecia areata. Study-wide points: The study found TCR sharing across patients less clear than in mice, possibly for HLA reasons.

In regard to this clone: The antigen is undetermined.

RNA was extracted and reverse transcribed into cDNA as the sequencing template. Assay used: immunoSEQ multiplex PCR; TCRdb lists only in-frame clones, some missing. The sample gives about 42,000 clones, roughly 92% of which show up once; under 20% is in the top ten. The length of the CDR3 is 15 residues. Between the trimmed V and J ends, which lost 1 base and 0 bases, there was a span of 9 bases. The germline CDR1 and CDR2 sequences are GTSNPN and SVGIG (reference sequence). Treatment reported: oral pan-JAK inhibitor, 5-10 mg twice daily. This chain connects TRBV30 to TRBJ2-2; the D is unclear. This sequence originates from a human donor with alopecia areata. Sample: CD8+ T cells sorted from blood, taken at week 24, from a patient treated with tofacitinib. This CDR3 is CAWSDPGANTGELFF. The CDR3 nucleotides read TGTGCCTGGAGTGATCCAGGCGCGAACACCGGGGAGCTGTTTTTT.